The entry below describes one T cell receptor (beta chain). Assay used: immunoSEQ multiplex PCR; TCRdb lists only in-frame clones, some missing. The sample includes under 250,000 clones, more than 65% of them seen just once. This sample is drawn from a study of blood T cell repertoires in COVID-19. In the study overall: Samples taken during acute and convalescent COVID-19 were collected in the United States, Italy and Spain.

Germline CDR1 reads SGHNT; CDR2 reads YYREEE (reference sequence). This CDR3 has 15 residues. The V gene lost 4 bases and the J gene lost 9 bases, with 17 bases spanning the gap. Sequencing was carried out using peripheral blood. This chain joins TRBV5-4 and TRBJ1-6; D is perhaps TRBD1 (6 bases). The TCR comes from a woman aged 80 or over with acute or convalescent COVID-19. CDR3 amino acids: CASSRTGRVGSPLHF. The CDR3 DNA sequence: TGTGCCAGCAGCAGAACAGGGAGAGTCGGTTCACCCCTCCACTTT.